These 8 T cell receptor beta chains came from one sample sequenced in a study of blood T cells in healthy people across ages (dated by TCRdb to the mid-2010s). The library relied on 5' RACE. TCRdb records Illumina HiSeq 2500 as the sequencer. A second 7 to 11 cycle PCR used a sample-barcoded 5' primer and a J-beta primer mix. The public reads were quality trimmed at Q25 with fastp and then assembled into clones with MiXCR by TCRdb, keeping productive beta chains. Identical CDR3 protein sequences are pooled into one entry, listed with their most common genes and DNA. The sample table holds 1.4 million to 1.5 million distinct CDR3 sequences, of which 35% to 45% were seen once. The ten largest clones add up to under 8% of the sample. Sequences were obtained from blood. The receptors were gathered from a woman aged 18-30 years in good health.

This clonotype was detected once. The genes are TRBV5-1 and TRBJ2-1; 7 bases align to TRBD2. The CDR3 has 17 residues. In germline, CDR1 is SGHRS, CDR2 YFSETQ. V dropped 5 bases and J dropped 0; count of bases not matched to a gene: 11. CDR3 region: CASSGGSGALSYNEQFF. The CDR3 nucleotides read TGCGCCAGCAGTGGGGGGAGCGGGGCCCTCTCCTACAATGAGCAGTTCTTC.

This clonotype was seen a few times. The rearrangement uses TRBV3-1 and TRBJ1-6, with no clear D. V lost 0 bases and J 15 bases, leaving 12 bases between the germline ends. The V gene's germline CDR1 is LGHDT and CDR2 YNNKEL (reference sequence). The CDR3 totals 13 residues. The CDR3 sequence is CASSQETGLNLHF. The CDR3 region has the DNA TGTGCCAGCAGCCAAGAGACTGGCCTTAACCTCCACTTT.

V and J are TRBV4-2 and TRBJ2-3; 16 nucleotides align to TRBD2. CDR3 length: 19 amino acids. V dropped 2 bases and J dropped 3; count of bases not matched to a gene: 8. Per the germline V gene, CDR1 is LGHNA and CDR2 is YNFKEQ. The CDR3 here is CASSQSGLAGGRDTDTQYF. In DNA form, the CDR3 reads TGTGCCAGCAGCCAATCGGGACTAGCGGGAGGGAGAGATACAGATACGCAGTATTTT.

This clonotype was seen once. V usage is TRBV20-1 and J usage is TRBJ2-1; the D is unclear. With the DNA end fitting TRBJ2-7 better, the J assignment may be wrong. Germline CDR1 is DFQATT and CDR2 is SNEGSKA (reference sequence). This CDR3 is built from 15 residues. CDR3 in amino acids: CSARDLRSSYNEQYF. CDR3 DNA sequence: TGCAGTGCTAGAGATCTGAGGAGCTCCTACAATGAGCAGTACTTC.

This clonotype was seen repeatedly, ten times or more. V and J are TRBV29-1 and TRBJ2-5, with D unclear. Per germline, CDR1 SQVTM and CDR2 ANQGSEA. The V end lost 8 bases, the J end lost 0 bases, and 19 bases lay between the germline ends. The CDR3 has 15 residues. The CDR3 spells CSSTKDNRYQETQYF. The CDR3 nucleotides read TGCAGCAGCACTAAGGATAACCGGTACCAAGAGACCCAGTACTTC.

This clonotype occurred a few times. The chain uses TRBV5-1 and TRBJ2-5; D remains unclear. V gave up 0 bases and J gave up 2 bases, with 8 bases separating them. The CDR3 length is 14 residues. Germline CDR1 and CDR2: SGHRS and YFSETQ. The CDR3 sequence: CASSLAPTQETQYF. CDR3 sequence (DNA): TGCGCCAGCAGCTTGGCTCCCACACAAGAGACCCAGTACTTC.

The chain links TRBV3-1 to TRBJ2-5; no definite D call. Between the trimmed V and J ends, which lost 3 bases and 2 bases, there was a span of 10 bases. This CDR3 comprises 14 residues. Germline assignment: CDR1 LGHDT and CDR2 YNNKEL (reference sequence). The CDR3 bases are TGTGCCAGCAGCCAGGGGAAGAATCAAGAGACCCAGTACTTC. Translating it yields CASSQGKNQETQYF.

This clonotype was detected a few times. The V and J genes are TRBV6-5 and TRBJ2-4; D might be TRBD2 (6 bases). The CDR3 contains 14 residues. Germline loops: CDR1 MNHEY, CDR2 SVGAGI. With 7 bases removed from V and 6 bases from J, the gap between germline ends came to 16 bases. CDR3 protein: CASISPGRGNIQYF. The CDR3 DNA is TGTGCCAGCATCTCCCCCGGGAGAGGAAACATTCAGTACTTC.